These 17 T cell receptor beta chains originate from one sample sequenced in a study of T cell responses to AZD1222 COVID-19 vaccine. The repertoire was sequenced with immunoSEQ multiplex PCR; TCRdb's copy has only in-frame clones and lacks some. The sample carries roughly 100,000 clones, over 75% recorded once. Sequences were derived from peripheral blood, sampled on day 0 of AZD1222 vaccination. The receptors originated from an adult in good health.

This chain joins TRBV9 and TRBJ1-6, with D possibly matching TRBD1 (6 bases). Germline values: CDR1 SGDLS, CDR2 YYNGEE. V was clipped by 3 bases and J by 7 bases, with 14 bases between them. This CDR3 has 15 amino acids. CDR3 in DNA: TGTGCCAGCAGCGCTGGACAGCAACTAAATTCACCCCTCCACTTT. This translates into CASSAGQQLNSPLHF. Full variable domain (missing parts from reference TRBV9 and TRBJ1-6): DSGVTQTPKHLITATGQRVTLRCSPRSGDLSVYWYQQSLDQGLQFLIQYYNGEERAKGNILERFSAQQFPDLHSELNLSSLELGDSALYFCASSAGQQLNSPLHFGNGTRLTVT.

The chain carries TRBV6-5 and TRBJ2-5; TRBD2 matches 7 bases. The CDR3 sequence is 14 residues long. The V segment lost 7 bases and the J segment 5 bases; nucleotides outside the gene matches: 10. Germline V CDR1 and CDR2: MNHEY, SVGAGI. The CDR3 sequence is CASTSTSFGETQYF. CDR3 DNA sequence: TGTGCCAGCACCTCGACTAGCTTCGGGGAGACCCAGTACTTC.

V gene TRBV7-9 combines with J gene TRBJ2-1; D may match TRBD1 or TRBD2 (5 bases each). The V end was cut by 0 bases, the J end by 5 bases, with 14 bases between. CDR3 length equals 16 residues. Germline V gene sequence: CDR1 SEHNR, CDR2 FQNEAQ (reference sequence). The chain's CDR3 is CASSLAETGRDNEQFF. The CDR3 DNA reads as TGTGCCAGCAGCTTAGCCGAGACGGGGCGCGACAATGAGCAGTTCTTC.

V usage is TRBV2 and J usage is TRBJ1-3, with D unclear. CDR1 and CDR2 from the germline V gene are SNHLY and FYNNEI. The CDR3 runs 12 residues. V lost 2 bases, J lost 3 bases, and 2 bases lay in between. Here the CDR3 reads CASSENGNTIYF. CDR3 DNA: TGTGCCAGCAGTGAAAATGGAAACACCATATATTTT.

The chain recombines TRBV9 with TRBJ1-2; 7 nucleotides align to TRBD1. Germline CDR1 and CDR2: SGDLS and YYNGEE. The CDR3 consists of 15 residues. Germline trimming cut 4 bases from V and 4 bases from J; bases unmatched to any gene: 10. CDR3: CASSTLRQGSYGYTF. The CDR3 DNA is TGTGCCAGCAGCACCCTCCGACAGGGTTCCTATGGCTACACCTTC.

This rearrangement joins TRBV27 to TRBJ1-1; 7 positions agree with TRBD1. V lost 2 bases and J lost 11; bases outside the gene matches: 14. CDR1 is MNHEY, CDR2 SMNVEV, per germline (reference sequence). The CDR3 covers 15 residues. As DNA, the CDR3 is TGTGCCAGCAGTTTAACCCGCAACACAGGGGAAGGGGCTTTCTTT. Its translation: CASSLTRNTGEGAFF.

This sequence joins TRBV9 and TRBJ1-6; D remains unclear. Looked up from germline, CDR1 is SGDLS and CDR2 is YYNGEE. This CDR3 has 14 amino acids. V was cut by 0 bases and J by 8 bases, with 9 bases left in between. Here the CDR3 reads CASSVAGMDSPLHF. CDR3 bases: TGTGCCAGCAGCGTAGCCGGCATGGATTCACCCCTCCACTTT.

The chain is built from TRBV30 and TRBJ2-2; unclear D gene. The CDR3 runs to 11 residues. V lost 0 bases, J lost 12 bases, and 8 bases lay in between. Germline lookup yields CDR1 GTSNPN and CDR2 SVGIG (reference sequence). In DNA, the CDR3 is TGTGCCTGGAGTGTACTGGGAAAGCTGTTTTTT. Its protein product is CAWSVLGKLFF.

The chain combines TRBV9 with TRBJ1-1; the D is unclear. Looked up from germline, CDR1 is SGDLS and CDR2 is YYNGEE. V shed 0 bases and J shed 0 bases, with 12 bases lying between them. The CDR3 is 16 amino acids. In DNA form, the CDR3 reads TGTGCCAGCAGCGTAGACGCCAGACCCCTGAACACTGAAGCTTTCTTT. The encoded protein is CASSVDARPLNTEAFF.

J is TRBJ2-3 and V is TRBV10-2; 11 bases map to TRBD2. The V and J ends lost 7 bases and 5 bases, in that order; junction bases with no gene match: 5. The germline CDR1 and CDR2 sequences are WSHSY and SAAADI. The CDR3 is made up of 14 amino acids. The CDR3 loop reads CASNLAGGQDTQYF. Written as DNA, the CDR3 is TGCGCCAGCAATCTAGCGGGGGGCCAAGATACGCAGTATTTT.

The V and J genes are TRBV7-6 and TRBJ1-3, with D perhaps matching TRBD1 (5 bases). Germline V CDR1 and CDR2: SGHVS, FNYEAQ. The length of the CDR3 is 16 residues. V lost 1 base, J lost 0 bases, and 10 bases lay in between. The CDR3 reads CASSLGQSSSGNTIYF. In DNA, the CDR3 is TGTGCCAGCAGCTTAGGACAGTCCAGCTCTGGAAACACCATATATTTT.

In DNA form, the CDR3 reads TGTGCCAGCAGCCCCTTCAAAGAGCAGTTCTTC. Translated: CASSPFKEQFF. The chain recombines TRBV7-9 with TRBJ2-1; no definite D call. This CDR3 has 11 amino acids. V shed 5 bases and J shed 10 bases, with 9 bases lying between them. Germline V gene sequence: CDR1 SEHNR, CDR2 FQNEAQ (reference sequence).

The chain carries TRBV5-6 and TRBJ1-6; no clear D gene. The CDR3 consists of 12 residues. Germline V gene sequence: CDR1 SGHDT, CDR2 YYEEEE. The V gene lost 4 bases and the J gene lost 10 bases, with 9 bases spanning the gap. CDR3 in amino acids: CASSNHWSPLHF. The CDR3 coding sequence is TGTGCCAGCAGCAACCATTGGTCACCCCTCCACTTT.

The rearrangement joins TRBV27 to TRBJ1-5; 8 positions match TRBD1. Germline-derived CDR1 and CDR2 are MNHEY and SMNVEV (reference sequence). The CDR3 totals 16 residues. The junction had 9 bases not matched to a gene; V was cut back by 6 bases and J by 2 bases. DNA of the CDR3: TGTGCCAGCAGCCTCCAGGGGGCGGATGGCAATCAGCCCCAGCATTTT. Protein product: CASSLQGADGNQPQHF.

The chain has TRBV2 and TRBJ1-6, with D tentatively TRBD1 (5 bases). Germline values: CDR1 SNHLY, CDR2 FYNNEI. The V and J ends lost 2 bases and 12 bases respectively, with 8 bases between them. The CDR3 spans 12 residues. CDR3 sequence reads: CASSESDRPLHF. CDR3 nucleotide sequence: TGTGCCAGCAGTGAATCCGACAGACCCCTCCACTTT.

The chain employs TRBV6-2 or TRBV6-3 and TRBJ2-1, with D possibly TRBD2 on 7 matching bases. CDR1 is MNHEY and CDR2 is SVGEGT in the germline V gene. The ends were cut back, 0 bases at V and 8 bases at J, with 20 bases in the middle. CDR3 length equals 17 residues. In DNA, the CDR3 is TGTGCCAGCAGTTACTCGACTCAGTGGGGGGGCCGAGATGAGCAGTTCTTC. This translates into CASSYSTQWGGRDEQFF.

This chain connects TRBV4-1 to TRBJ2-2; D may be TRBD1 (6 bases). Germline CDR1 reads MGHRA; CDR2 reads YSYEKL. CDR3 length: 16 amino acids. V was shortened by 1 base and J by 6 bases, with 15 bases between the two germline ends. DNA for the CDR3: TGCGCCAGCAGCCAAGTACCGGGACAAACTGCCGGGGAGCTGTTTTTT. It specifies CASSQVPGQTAGELFF.